A single sample gave rise to the 2 T cell receptor beta chains below, sequenced in a study of T-cell reconstitution after alpha-beta-depleted transplantation in children. This sample's TCRbeta library carried unique molecular identifier barcodes. TCRdb called the PCR reads again in MiXCR, with one record for every CDR3 protein. The sample shows a few hundred thousand distinct CDR3 sequences, less than 15% of them seen only once. The material sequenced was PBMCs, taken from the stem cell graft. These TCRs come from a human donor who donated a stem cell graft to a child with Fanconi anemia.

This clonotype came up many times. The chain recombines TRBV9 with TRBJ2-1; 12 nucleotides match TRBD2. With 0 bases clipped from V and 0 bases from J, the junction kept 7 bases outside the gene matches. CDR1 and CDR2 from the germline V gene are SGDLS and YYNGEE. CDR3 length: 19 residues. The CDR3 coding sequence is TGTGCCAGCAGCGTAGGGGCTAGCGGGGGGGGACTCTCCTACAATGAGCAGTTCTTC. Translated, it gives CASSVGASGGGLSYNEQFF.

This clonotype was picked up many times. The V call is TRBV5-1, the J call TRBJ1-2, with 8 nucleotides matching TRBD1. CDR1 is SGHRS and CDR2 is YFSETQ in the germline V gene. This CDR3 spans 12 amino acids. Losses at the gene ends were 4 bases for V and 8 bases for J; bases not matched to a gene: 4. The DNA for the CDR3 is TGCGCCAGCAGCGTGGACAGGGACGGCTACACCTTC. Its protein is CASSVDRDGYTF.